The 5 T cell receptor beta chains in this list originate from one sample, sequenced in a study of PD-1 blockade in classical Hodgkin lymphoma. Libraries were prepared by immunoSEQ multiplex PCR; TCRdb keeps only in-frame clonotypes and omits some of them. There are 11,000 to 15,000 clones in the sample; roughly 80% occur only once, and 16% lies in the top ten. Time point reported: cycle 4 day 1 (C4D1), after 5 to 7 weeks of nivolumab. Each and every patient relapsed after autologous stem cell transplantation, and patients got differing brentuximab vedotin exposure. The sequencing used peripheral blood mononuclear cells (PBMCs), collected before the fourth cycle of nivolumab. The receptors stem from a human donor with classical Hodgkin lymphoma.

V gene TRBV4-1 combines with J gene TRBJ2-4; D is ambiguous. The CDR3 consists of 15 residues. With 0 bases removed from V and 3 bases from J, the gap between germline ends came to 9 bases. Germline CDR1 MGHRA, CDR2 YSYEKL. The CDR3 spells CASSQDSLGKNIQYF. For the CDR3, the DNA is TGCGCCAGCAGCCAAGATTCCCTGGGCAAAAACATTCAGTACTTC.

The DNA of the CDR3 is TGTGCCAGCAGCTTAAAAAGGTATGGCTACACCTTC. Translating it yields CASSLKRYGYTF. The rearrangement uses TRBV7-9 and TRBJ1-2, with D unclear. Trimming removed 2 bases at V and 5 bases at J, with 6 bases between. Germline CDR1 is SEHNR and CDR2 is FQNEAQ (reference sequence). CDR3 length: 12 residues.

The chain has TRBV30 and TRBJ2-3, with D unclear. The CDR3 sequence is 13 residues long. Germline values: CDR1 GTSNPN, CDR2 SVGIG (reference sequence). The V gene lost 1 base and the J gene lost 5 bases, with 10 bases spanning the gap. CDR3 loop: CAWSGDLQDTQYF. The CDR3 DNA is TGTGCCTGGAGTGGCGACCTCCAAGATACGCAGTATTTT.

The genes are TRBV7-2 and TRBJ1-1; 7 positions match TRBD1. The CDR3 extends over 11 amino acids. Germline V lookup: CDR1 SGHTA, CDR2 FQGNSA. The J segment lost 11 bases and the V segment lost 3 bases, leaving 3 bases of the junction unmatched. The CDR3 DNA reads as TGTGCCAGCAGCTTGACAGGGATCGCTTTCTTT. Protein: CASSLTGIAFF.

The rearrangement joins TRBV6-5 to TRBJ1-5; D is undetermined. The ends were cut back, 5 bases at V and 6 bases at J, with 17 bases in the middle. This CDR3 spans 15 amino acids. CDR1 MNHEY and CDR2 SVGAGI come from the germline V gene. CDR3 nucleotides: TGTGCCAGCAGTCCGGACGGCCTAGCGATTCAGCCCCAGCATTTT. Protein sequence: CASSPDGLAIQPQHF.